One sample yielded the 13 T cell receptor beta chains listed below, sequenced in a study of regulatory T cells. The study's findings and limits: Hydrophobic residues at CDR3 positions 6 and 7 were enriched in conventional CD4+ T cells of CD3G-deficient patients.

Which antigens these TCRs recognize remains unknown. Amplification used 52 TRBV primers and 13 TRBJ primers. Libraries were prepared by immunoSEQ multiplex PCR; TCRdb keeps only in-frame clonotypes and omits some of them. The repertoire has around 30,000 clones, nearly 95% of them found once; the top ten carry around 0.94%. Sample: conventional CD4+ T cells sorted from blood. All receptors derive from a child aged 2-15 years with CD3G deficiency.

This clone appeared a single time. The chain is built from TRBV5-1 and TRBJ2-2; D is undetermined. There are 16 residues in the CDR3. CDR1 SGHRS and CDR2 YFSETQ come from the germline V gene. V was shortened by 0 bases and J by 8 bases, with 17 bases between the two germline ends. DNA for the CDR3: TGCGCCAGCAGCTTGGCCGGGCCCGCTTATACGGGGGAGCTGTTTTTT. Amino acids: CASSLAGPAYTGELFF.

The J gene is TRBJ2-7, the V gene TRBV28, with 9 bases identical to TRBD1. The germline V gene has CDR1 MDHEN and CDR2 SYDVKM. The CDR3 has 16 residues. Trimming removed 6 bases from V and 3 bases from J; junction bases left unmatched: 12. CDR3 DNA: TGTGCCAGCAGCTACCCACCGGGACAGGGAATCTACGAGCAGTACTTC. Residues: CASSYPPGQGIYEQYF.

This clone was counted a few times. The rearrangement links TRBV7-9 to TRBJ2-3, with no clear D. V was trimmed by 1 base and J by 4 bases, leaving 9 bases between them. From germline, CDR1 is SEHNR and CDR2 FQNEAQ (reference sequence). The CDR3 has 14 amino acids. CDR3: CASSLGHTADTQYF. DNA for the CDR3: TGTGCCAGCAGCTTAGGCCATACGGCAGATACGCAGTATTTT.

This clone was picked up one time. The J gene is TRBJ2-1, the V gene TRBV21-1; TRBD2 is taken as the D call from the table, unchecked against the DNA. TRBV21-1 is marked as a pseudogene. The CDR3 is made up of 16 amino acids. CDR3 sequence (DNA): TGTGCCAGCAGCCGAGGATTCGACCCCACATACAATGAGCAGTTCTTC. Its protein product is CASSRGFDPTYNEQFF.

V is TRBV11-2 and J is TRBJ2-2, with D perhaps assigned TRBD1 or TRBD2 (6 bases each). The CDR3 spans 14 residues. Looked up from germline, CDR1 is SGHAT and CDR2 is FQNNGV. V shed 5 bases and J shed 5 bases, with 12 bases lying between them. CDR3 residues: CASSGIGGTGELFF. Here the CDR3 DNA reads TGTGCCAGCAGCGGAATAGGGGGGACCGGGGAGCTGTTTTTT.

The rearrangement joins TRBV6-5 to TRBJ2-1, with 10 bases identical to TRBD2. J was trimmed by 6 bases and V by 6 bases; bases with no gene match: 5. This CDR3 spans 14 amino acids. Germline V gives CDR1 MNHEY, CDR2 SVGAGI. CDR3 bases: TGTGCCAGCAGCTGGAGCGGGAGGGCCAATGAGCAGTTCTTC. Translated, it gives CASSWSGRANEQFF.

V is TRBV28 and J is TRBJ2-7, with a weak D call TRBD1 (5 bases). Germline V lookup: CDR1 MDHEN, CDR2 SYDVKM. This CDR3 comprises 14 residues. The V gene lost 2 bases and the J gene lost 2 bases, with 10 bases spanning the gap. CDR3 DNA: TGTGCCAGCAGTTTACGTCTGGGGCCCTACGAGCAGTACTTC. Its translation is CASSLRLGPYEQYF.

The gene calls are TRBV6-1 and TRBJ1-1; 11 nucleotides agree with TRBD1. Germline V gene data show CDR1 as MNHNS and CDR2 as SASEGT. The trim removed 8 bases at V and 5 bases at J, leaving 10 bases unmatched. CDR3 length: 15 amino acids. The CDR3 here is CASQVDRGLGTEAFF. The CDR3 DNA reads as TGTGCCAGCCAGGTGGACAGGGGGCTCGGTACTGAAGCTTTCTTT.

The chain recombines TRBV7-9 with TRBJ2-5; 9 positions agree with TRBD1. Germline CDR1 reads SEHNR; CDR2 reads FQNEAQ (reference sequence). This CDR3 is 15 amino acids long. V shed 1 base, J shed 2 bases, and the junction held 2 bases outside the gene matches. CDR3 sequence: CASSLGDREQETQYF. Written as DNA, the CDR3 is TGTGCCAGCAGCTTAGGGGACAGGGAACAAGAGACCCAGTACTTC.

V usage is TRBV6-1 and J usage is TRBJ2-7; no clear D gene. Germline CDR1 reads MNHNS; CDR2 reads SASEGT. Deletions cut 0 bases from V and 7 bases from J, with 7 bases between. This CDR3 has 12 amino acids. The CDR3 protein is CASSEAWKEQYF. DNA of the CDR3: TGTGCCAGCAGTGAAGCGTGGAAAGAGCAGTACTTC.

The chain combines TRBV7-3 with TRBJ2-1; D is unclear. CDR3 length: 13 residues. The ends were cut back, 1 base at V and 9 bases at J, with 10 bases in the middle. Germline V lookup: CDR1 SGHTA, CDR2 FQGTGA. Written as DNA, the CDR3 is TGTGCCAGCAGCTTAAGTAGTGGCAGTGAGCAGTTCTTC. It is translated as CASSLSSGSEQFF.

The chain carries TRBV28 and TRBJ2-7; no clear D gene. Germline assignment: CDR1 MDHEN and CDR2 SYDVKM. Trimming stripped 2 bases from V and 7 bases from J, with 6 bases between. CDR3 length: 11 residues. The CDR3: CASSLVGEQYF. CDR3 nucleotides: TGTGCCAGCAGTTTAGTCGGGGAGCAGTACTTC.

The chain links TRBV28 to TRBJ1-1, with D perhaps matching TRBD1 (6 bases). Germline V CDR1 and CDR2: MDHEN, SYDVKM. V was trimmed by 2 bases and J by 4 bases, leaving 14 bases between them. There are 15 residues in the CDR3. CDR3 amino acids: CASSLPKGGGTEAFF. CDR3 coding DNA: TGTGCCAGCAGTTTACCCAAGGGGGGCGGCACTGAAGCTTTCTTT.